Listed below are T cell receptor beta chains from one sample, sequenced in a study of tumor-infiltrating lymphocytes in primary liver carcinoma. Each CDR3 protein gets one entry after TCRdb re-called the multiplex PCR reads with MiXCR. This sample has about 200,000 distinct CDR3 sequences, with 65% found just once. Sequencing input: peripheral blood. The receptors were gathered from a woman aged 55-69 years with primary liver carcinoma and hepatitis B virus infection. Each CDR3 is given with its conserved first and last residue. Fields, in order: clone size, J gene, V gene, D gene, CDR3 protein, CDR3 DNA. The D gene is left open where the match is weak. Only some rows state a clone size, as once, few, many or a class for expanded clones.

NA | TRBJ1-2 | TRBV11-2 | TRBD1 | CTSSLDRDSEYGYTF | TGTACCAGCAGCTTAGATAGGGACAGCGAATATGGTTACACCTTC
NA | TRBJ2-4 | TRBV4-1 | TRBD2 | CVSSRMGLVGGLTKNIQYF | TGCGTCAGCAGTCGAATGGGGCTAGTGGGAGGGCTAACCAAAAACATTCAGTACTTC
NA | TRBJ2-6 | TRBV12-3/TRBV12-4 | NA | CVSSLRRAGANVLTF | TGTGTCAGCAGTTTACGGAGAGCTGGGGCCAACGTCCTGACTTTC
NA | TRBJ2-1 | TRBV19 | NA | CASSISRDPYNEQFF | TGTGCCAGTAGTATCTCCCGAGACCCTTACAATGAGCAGTTCTTC
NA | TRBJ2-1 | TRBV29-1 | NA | CSIEDWGEEQFF | TGTAGCATTGAAGATTGGGGGGAGGAGCAGTTCTTC
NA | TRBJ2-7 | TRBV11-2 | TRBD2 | CANSPPSRTSEQYF | TGTGCCAACAGCCCCCCTTCAAGGACTAGCGAGCAGTACTTC
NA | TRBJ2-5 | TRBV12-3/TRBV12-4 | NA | CASSPAGVEETQYF | TGTGCCAGCAGTCCCGCCGGGGTTGAAGAGACCCAGTACTTC
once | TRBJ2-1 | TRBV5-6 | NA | CVSILLSRVGNEQFF | TGTGTCAGCATCCTACTAAGTAGGGTAGGTAATGAGCAGTTCTTC
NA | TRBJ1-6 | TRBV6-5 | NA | CASIKERGSYNSPLHF | TGTGCCAGCATCAAGGAGAGGGGCAGCTATAATTCACCCCTCCACTTT
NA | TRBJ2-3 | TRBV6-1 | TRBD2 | CASSGAVLAGVLDTQYF | TGTGCCAGCAGTGGAGCGGTACTAGCGGGAGTATTGGATACGCAGTATTTT
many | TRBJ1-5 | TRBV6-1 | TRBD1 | CASSEARDRGPLSNQPQHF | TGTGCCAGCAGTGAAGCGCGGGACAGGGGCCCCCTAAGCAATCAGCCCCAGCATTTT
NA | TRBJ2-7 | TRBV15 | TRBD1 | CATSSHLRDSCSYEQYF | TGTGCCACCAGCAGCCATCTCCGGGACAGTTGTTCCTACGAGCAGTACTTC
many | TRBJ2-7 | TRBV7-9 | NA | CASRPHRRGAYEQYF | TGTGCCAGCAGGCCCCACCGGCGGGGAGCCTACGAGCAGTACTTC
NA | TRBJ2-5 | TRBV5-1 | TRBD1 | CASGQSTGGETQYF | TGCGCCAGCGGCCAGTCGACAGGGGGAGAGACCCAGTACTTC
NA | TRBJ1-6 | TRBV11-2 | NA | CASGHRDHSPLHF | TGTGCTAGCGGACACAGGGATCATTCACCCCTCCACTTT
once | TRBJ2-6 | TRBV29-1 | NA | CSVWGTPPSGADVLTF | TGCAGCGTCTGGGGTACCCCGCCCTCTGGGGCCGACGTCCTGACATTC
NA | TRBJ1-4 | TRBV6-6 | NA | CASKQGHDEKPFF | TGTGCCAGCAAACAGGGCCACGACGAAAAACCGTTTTTT
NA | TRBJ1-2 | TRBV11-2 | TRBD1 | CASSPFPDRERIYGYTF | TGTGCCAGCAGTCCCTTTCCGGACAGGGAGCGAATCTATGGTTACACCTTC
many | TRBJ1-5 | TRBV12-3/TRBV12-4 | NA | CASSLNVQPQHF | TGTGCCAGCAGTTTAAACGTTCAGCCCCAGCATTTT
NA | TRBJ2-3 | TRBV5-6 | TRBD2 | CASRPAPTSGRTDMLYF | TGTGCTAGCAGGCCAGCCCCCACTAGCGGGAGAACAGATATGCTGTATTTT
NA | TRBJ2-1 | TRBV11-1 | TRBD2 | CASRSGLVDSTYNEQFF | TGTGCCAGCAGATCAGGACTAGTGGATTCAACTTACAATGAGCAGTTCTTC
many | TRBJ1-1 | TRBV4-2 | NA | CASSHADGMNTEAFF | TGTGCCAGCAGCCATGCAGACGGGATGAACACTGAAGCTTTCTTT
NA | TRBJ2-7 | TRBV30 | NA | CAWSAGQYEQYF | TGTGCCTGGAGTGCTGGGCAATACGAGCAGTACTTC
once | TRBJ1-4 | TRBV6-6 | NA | CAGSSSQGPIVGEKLFF | TGTGCAGGCAGTTCCTCGCAGGGGCCGATCGTGGGCGAAAAACTGTTTTTT
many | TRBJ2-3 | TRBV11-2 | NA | CASSLNAVSTDTQYF | TGTGCCAGCAGCTTAAACGCGGTTAGCACAGATACGCAGTATTTT
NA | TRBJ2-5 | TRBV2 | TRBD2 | CASSRTSGRGETQYF | TGTGCCAGCAGTCGGACTAGCGGGAGGGGAGAGACCCAATACTTC
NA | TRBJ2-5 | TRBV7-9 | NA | CTSSLQRAQETQYF | TGTACCAGCAGCTTACAACGGGCCCAAGAGACCCAGTACTTC
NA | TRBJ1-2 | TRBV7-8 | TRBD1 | CASSLVGTGGRYGYTF | TGTGCCAGCAGCTTAGTCGGGACAGGGGGCCGCTATGGCTACACCTTC
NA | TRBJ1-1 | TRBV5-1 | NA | CASSVNRVADTEAFF | TGCGCCAGCAGCGTAAACAGGGTGGCGGACACTGAAGCTTTCTTT
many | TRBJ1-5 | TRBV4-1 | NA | CASSPEENFSNQPQHF | TGCGCCAGCAGCCCAGAGGAGAACTTCAGCAATCAGCCCCAGCATTTT
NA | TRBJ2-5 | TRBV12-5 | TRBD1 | CATGRGQGAQETQYF | TGTGCTACTGGAAGAGGACAGGGCGCTCAAGAGACCCAGTACTTC
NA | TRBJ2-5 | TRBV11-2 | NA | CASSLKIVQETQYF | TGTGCCAGTAGCCTTAAGATAGTACAAGAGACCCAGTACTTC
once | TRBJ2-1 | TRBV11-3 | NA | CASSPGTGFYNKQFF | TGTGCCAGCAGCCCGGGGACCGGCTTCTACAATAAGCAGTTCTTC
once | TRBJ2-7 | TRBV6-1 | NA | CASSPRIGWDQYF | TGTGCCAGCAGTCCCCGGATAGGATGGGATCAGTACTTC
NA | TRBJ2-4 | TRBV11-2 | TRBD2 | CASGSGRLAENIQYF | TGTGCCAGCGGGAGCGGGAGGTTGGCCGAAAACATTCAGTACTTC
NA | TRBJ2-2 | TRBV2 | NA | CASNRNTGELFF | TGTGCCAGCAACAGGAACACCGGGGAGCTGTTTTTT
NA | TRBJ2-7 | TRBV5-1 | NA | CASSLEGLREEQYF | TGCGCCAGCAGCTTAGAAGGATTACGGGAGGAGCAGTACTTC
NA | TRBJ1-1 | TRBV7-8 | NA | CASSYTQNTEAFF | TGTGCCAGCAGTTATACACAAAACACTGAAGCTTTCTTT
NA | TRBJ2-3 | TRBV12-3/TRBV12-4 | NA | CASSPSGHTDTQYF | TGTGCTAGCAGTCCCTCGGGGCACACAGATACGCAGTATTTT
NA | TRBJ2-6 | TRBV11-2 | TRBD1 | CASSLGQGGISGANVLNF | TGTGCCAGCAGCTTAGGACAGGGGGGAATCTCTGGGGCCAACGTCCTGAATTTC
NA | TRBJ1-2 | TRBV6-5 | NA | CTSRYGTHDGYTF | TGTACCAGCAGATATGGAACGCACGATGGCTACACCTTC
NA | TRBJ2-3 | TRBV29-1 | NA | CSVYTDMQYF | TGCAGCGTTTACACAGATATGCAGTATTTT